This TCR beta chain was profiled in a study of control samples from healthy donors and cancer patients. There are a few counts of this clone. Germline V gene lookup returns CDR1 MDHEN and CDR2 SYDVKM. With 7 bases removed from V and 3 bases from J, the gap between germline ends came to 12 bases. This CDR3 is 13 amino acids long. Produced via immunoSEQ multiplex PCR; TCRdb's table is partial and in-frame only. There are fewer than 200,000 clones in the sample; around 88% occur only once, and 4.9% lies in the top ten. The V and J genes are TRBV28 and TRBJ1-2; D is perhaps TRBD1 (5 bases). The TCR comes from a woman in her twenties or thirties in good health. The specimen sequenced was blood. In nucleotides, the CDR3 is TGTGCCAGCAATGGCAGGGCGGACTATGGCTACACCTTC. Amino acid sequence: CASNGRADYGYTF.